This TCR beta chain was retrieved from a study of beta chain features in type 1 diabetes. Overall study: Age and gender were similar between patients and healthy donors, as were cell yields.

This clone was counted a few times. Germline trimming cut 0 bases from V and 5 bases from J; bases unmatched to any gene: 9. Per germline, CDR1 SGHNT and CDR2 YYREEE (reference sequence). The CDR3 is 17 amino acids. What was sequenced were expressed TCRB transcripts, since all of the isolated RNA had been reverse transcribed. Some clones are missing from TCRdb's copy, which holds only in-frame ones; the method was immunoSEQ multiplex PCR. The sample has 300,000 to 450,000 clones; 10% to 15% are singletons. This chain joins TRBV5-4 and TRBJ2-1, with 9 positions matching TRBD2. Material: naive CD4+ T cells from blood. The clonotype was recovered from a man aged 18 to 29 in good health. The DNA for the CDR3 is TGTGCCAGCAGCTTGGCCGGGCTAGCGGGGATCGACAATGAGCAGTTCTTC. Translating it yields CASSLAGLAGIDNEQFF.